The 10 T cell receptor beta chains given below trace back to one sample, sequenced in a study of shared clonotypes between healthy human individuals. Generated by immunoSEQ multiplex PCR, the TCRdb table keeps only in-frame clones and is missing some. The repertoire holds about 560,000 clones, around 78% seen once, with approximately 12% in the top ten. The specimen was PBMCs. The receptors come from a woman aged 35 to 49 in good health. Some clones in this sample may be carry-over from other donors' samples.

Only a few counts were recorded for this clone. V is TRBV19 and J is TRBJ2-1; TRBD2 matches at 7 bases. Trimming removed 5 bases from V and 5 bases from J; junction bases left unmatched: 6. CDR3 size: 14 residues. The V gene's germline CDR1 is LNHDA and CDR2 SQIVND (reference sequence). CDR3 amino acids: CASSAGLPNNEQFF. CDR3 nucleotide sequence: TGTGCCAGTAGTGCGGGACTACCTAACAATGAGCAGTTCTTC.

This chain connects TRBV23-1 to TRBJ2-7; no clear D. TRBV23-1 is an ORF; its function is uncertain. The CDR3 consists of 14 residues. The V and J ends lost 4 bases and 2 bases respectively, with 12 bases between them. The CDR3 sequence: CASSLPTFTYEQYF. The CDR3 DNA is TGCGCCAGCAGTCTTCCTACGTTTACCTACGAGCAGTACTTC.

The chain recombines TRBV7-2 with TRBJ2-1; D is undetermined. V dropped 1 base and J dropped 9 bases, with 13 bases sitting between them. CDR3 length equals 14 residues. Germline V gene data show CDR1 as SGHTA and CDR2 as FQGNSA. CDR3 protein: CASSLENLRGEQFF. The CDR3 DNA reads TGTGCCAGCAGCTTAGAGAATCTCCGTGGTGAGCAGTTCTTC.

This clone appeared a few times. CDR3 in amino acids: CASSVEQYTEAFF. The CDR3 bases are TGTGCCAGCAGTGTGGAGCAGTACACTGAAGCTTTCTTT. The J gene is TRBJ1-1, the V gene TRBV6-1; D not certain. V dropped 4 bases and J dropped 3 bases, with 9 bases sitting between them. The CDR3 covers 13 residues. CDR1 is MNHNS and CDR2 is SASEGT in the germline V gene.

CDR3 nucleotides: TGCGCCAGCAGCTTGGGCACAGGGGTCTTGGAGACCCAGTACTTC. This encodes CASSLGTGVLETQYF. The J gene is TRBJ2-5, the V gene TRBV5-1; TRBD1 agrees at 7 bases. The germline V gene has CDR1 SGHRS and CDR2 YFSETQ. The CDR3 loop spans 15 amino acids. V lost 0 bases, J lost 5 bases, and 7 bases stayed unmatched. The variable domain in full, completed from reference TRBV5-1 and TRBJ2-5, reads KAGVTQTPRYLIKTRGQQVTLSCSPISGHRSVSWYQQTPGQGLQFLFEYFSETQRNKGNFPGRFSGRQFSNSRSEMNVSTLELGDSALYLCASSLGTGVLETQYFGPGTRLLVL.

DNA for the CDR3: TGTGCCAGCAGACCACGGACAGGGGGACAGGATACGCAGTATTTT. This gives the protein CASRPRTGGQDTQYF. This chain connects TRBV6-5 to TRBJ2-3; 10 bases agree with TRBD1. CDR3 length: 15 amino acids. J was trimmed by 6 bases and V by 6 bases; bases with no gene match: 9. Germline CDR1 and CDR2: MNHEY and SVGAGI.

The chain combines TRBV2 with TRBJ2-3, with 9 bases aligning to TRBD2. Trimming took 3 bases from V and 5 from J; bases not matched to a gene: 6. The CDR3 has 15 residues. Germline V CDR1 and CDR2: SNHLY, FYNNEI. DNA of the CDR3: TGTGCCAGCAGTGACGGGATAGCGGGGGTAGATACGCAGTATTTT. It translates to CASSDGIAGVDTQYF.

The chain recombines TRBV11-2 with TRBJ2-5, with D possibly matching TRBD2 (6 bases). The CDR3 contains 15 residues. Trimming removed 4 bases at V and 4 bases at J, with 16 bases between. Germline CDR1 is SGHAT and CDR2 is FQNNGV. In DNA, the CDR3 is TGTGCCAGCAGCTCTAACGCCATCGGGGGAGAGACCCAGTACTTC. This translates into CASSSNAIGGETQYF.

This clone was seen just once. The V gene is TRBV5-6, the J gene TRBJ1-2, with unresolved D. The CDR3 has 12 residues. Germline CDR1 SGHDT, CDR2 YYEEEE. Trimming removed 4 bases at V and 3 bases at J, with 7 bases between. The CDR3 DNA reads as TGTGCCAGCAGCCGTGATGACTATGGCTACACCTTC. It translates to CASSRDDYGYTF.

CDR3 amino acids: CAWRRTANTGELFF. In nucleotides, the CDR3 is TGTGCCTGGAGACGGACGGCGAACACCGGGGAGCTGTTTTTT. V is TRBV30 and J is TRBJ2-2; no clear D. The CDR3 is 14 residues long. V was pared by 3 bases and J by 0 bases, with 8 bases between. In germline, CDR1 is GTSNPN, CDR2 SVGIG (reference sequence).